These 4 T cell receptor beta chains share one sample of origin, sequenced in a study of T cell responses to AZD1222 COVID-19 vaccine. Data came from immunoSEQ multiplex PCR; TCRdb stores just in-frame clones and leaves some out. The profile shows 80,000 to 100,000 clones, 80% to 90% of them singletons. The input for sequencing was peripheral blood, taken 28 days after the second AZD1222 dose. The receptors shown here come from an adult who received the AZD1222 COVID-19 vaccine.

A note on this clone: In the same sample, other DNA sequences code for this CDR3. CDR3 sequence (DNA): TGTGCCAGCAGCTCCACTTACGAGCAGTACTTC. Translation: CASSSTYEQYF. The J gene is TRBJ2-7, the V gene TRBV13, with no clear D. Germline V gene data show CDR1 as PRHDT and CDR2 as FYEKMQ (reference sequence). V was cut by 4 bases and J by 4 bases, with 5 bases left in between. CDR3 size: 11 residues.

The chain employs TRBV30 and TRBJ2-3, with TRBD2 matching over 11 bases. Germline-derived CDR1 and CDR2 are GTSNPN and SVGIG (reference sequence). Trimming cost V 4 bases and J 6 bases; bases outside gene matches: 0. The CDR3 is made up of 12 amino acids. CDR3 bases: TGTGCCTGGACTAGCGGGGGGGATACGCAGTATTTT. Amino acids: CAWTSGGDTQYF.

The V gene is TRBV28, the J gene TRBJ1-4; D perhaps matches TRBD1 (5 bases). This CDR3 region has 13 residues. CDR1 is MDHEN, CDR2 SYDVKM, per germline. V lost 8 bases, J lost 8 bases, and 15 bases lay in between. The CDR3 loop is CASRGIWYEKLFF. Written as DNA, the CDR3 is TGTGCCAGCCGGGGGATCTGGTACGAAAAACTGTTTTTT.

J is TRBJ2-1 and V is TRBV12-3 or TRBV12-4; D uncertain. CDR3 length equals 13 residues. V lost 1 base, J lost 9 bases, and 10 bases lay in between. The CDR3 region is CASSLGLAIEQFF. The CDR3 bases are TGTGCCAGCAGTTTAGGTTTGGCGATTGAGCAGTTCTTC.